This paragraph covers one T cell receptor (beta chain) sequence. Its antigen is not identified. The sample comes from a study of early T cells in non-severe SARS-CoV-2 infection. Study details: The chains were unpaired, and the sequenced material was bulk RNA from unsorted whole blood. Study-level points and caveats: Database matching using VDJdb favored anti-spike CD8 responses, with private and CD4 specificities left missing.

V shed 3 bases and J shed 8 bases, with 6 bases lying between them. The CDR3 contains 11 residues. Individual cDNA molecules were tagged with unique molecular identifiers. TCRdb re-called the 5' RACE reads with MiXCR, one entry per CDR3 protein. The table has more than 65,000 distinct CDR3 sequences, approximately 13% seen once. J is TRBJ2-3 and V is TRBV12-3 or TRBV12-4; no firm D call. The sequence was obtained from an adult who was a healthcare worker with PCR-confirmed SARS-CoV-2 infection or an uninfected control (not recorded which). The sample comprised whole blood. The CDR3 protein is CASSLKGTQYF. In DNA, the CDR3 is TGTGCCAGCAGTTTGAAGGGTACGCAGTATTTT.